This TCR beta chain was identified in a study of shared clonotypes between healthy human individuals. With regard to this clone: Antigen specificity is unknown.

Study-wide results and limits: Genetic and exposure-history diversity was limited by the small donor number.

Sequencing used immunoSEQ multiplex PCR; TCRdb keeps in-frame clones, though not all of them. The table shows some 1.5 million clones, with approximately 98% occurring only once. Germline lookup yields CDR1 SGDLS and CDR2 YYNGEE. V was cut by 0 bases and J by 2 bases, with 10 bases left in between. The CDR3 runs 15 residues. The V call is TRBV9, the J call TRBJ2-3; D assignment may be TRBD1 or TRBD2 (5 bases each). The sequenced sample consisted of naive CD4+ T cells sorted from blood. Subset meaning: CD45RA+ positively selected. This TCR was sampled from a young man in good health. The DNA of the CDR3 is TGTGCCAGCAGCGTAGCCGGGGCCTACACAGATACGCAGTATTTT. As protein: CASSVAGAYTDTQYF.